Listed below are T cell receptor beta chains from one sample, sequenced in a study of blood T cells in healthy people across ages. MiXCR, applied by TCRdb to the 5' RACE reads, yields one record per CDR3 protein. The sample holds more than 650,000 distinct CDR3 sequences, approximately 53% seen once. The sequenced material came from blood. Source of these receptors: a man older than 75 in good health. The conserved cysteine and the conserved F or W are not part of the CDR3 here. Each record gives: V gene, CDR3 protein.

V gene: TRBV15
CDR3 protein: ATSRASGGSYEQY

V gene: TRBV5-1
CDR3 protein: ASSATVDGYT

V gene: TRBV20-1
CDR3 protein: SAQSSGLIYEQY

V gene: TRBV12-3/TRBV12-4
CDR3 protein: ASSLWTGGAVGANVLT

V gene: TRBV25-1
CDR3 protein: ASSFPFDEQY

V gene: TRBV5-1
CDR3 protein: ASSSGPDYNEQF

V gene: TRBV4-2
CDR3 protein: ASSQAPGQSSYEQY

V gene: TRBV6-6
CDR3 protein: ASSYLGSHYGYT

V gene: TRBV15
CDR3 protein: ATSRPPGTGVYEQY

V gene: TRBV7-9
CDR3 protein: ASSYGTETGELF

V gene: TRBV2
CDR3 protein: ASSEGLLRGGQY

V gene: TRBV12-3/TRBV12-4
CDR3 protein: ASSRRGNQPQH

V gene: TRBV6-6
CDR3 protein: ASSYSHGGSRNEQY

V gene: TRBV5-6
CDR3 protein: ASSLSSANSPLH

V gene: TRBV29-1
CDR3 protein: SVELGRHRYAY

V gene: TRBV28
CDR3 protein: ASTLPGQAHEQY

V gene: TRBV20-1
CDR3 protein: SASQTSGRTTDTQY

V gene: TRBV12-3/TRBV12-4
CDR3 protein: ASSPRSGTGIQETQY

V gene: TRBV4-2
CDR3 protein: ASSQDYPLTGGTEAF

V gene: TRBV9
CDR3 protein: ASSVGAGGPTSTDTQY

V gene: TRBV9
CDR3 protein: ASSGTPGRRF

V gene: TRBV5-1
CDR3 protein: ASSLVGEGKYPSGANVLT

V gene: TRBV12-3/TRBV12-4
CDR3 protein: ASSGTSGGYNEQF

V gene: TRBV2
CDR3 protein: ASRDGDYEQY

V gene: TRBV28
CDR3 protein: ATTFNEGMNTEAF

V gene: TRBV11-2
CDR3 protein: ASSRNGQGASTDTQY

V gene: TRBV10-3
CDR3 protein: ASGARSIQETQY

V gene: TRBV20-1
CDR3 protein: SAGQGAAAKNIQY

V gene: TRBV7-6
CDR3 protein: ASSLLAGSYTQY

V gene: TRBV10-3
CDR3 protein: AISEKGSSYNSPLH

V gene: TRBV20-1
CDR3 protein: SASSGRASHEQF

V gene: TRBV12-3/TRBV12-4
CDR3 protein: ASSSPSGNEQF

V gene: TRBV12-3/TRBV12-4
CDR3 protein: ASTRSGNTYNEQF

V gene: TRBV30
CDR3 protein: ARDRDTSNYGYT

V gene: TRBV4-2
CDR3 protein: ASSQGTSGSFEQY

V gene: TRBV6-1
CDR3 protein: ASSEARGRQETQY

V gene: TRBV18
CDR3 protein: ASSPRSSGETQY

V gene: TRBV6-2/TRBV6-3
CDR3 protein: ASSSTSPEQY

V gene: TRBV5-1
CDR3 protein: ASSPLAEQGAYGYT

V gene: TRBV9
CDR3 protein: ASSVDAGGGETQY

V gene: TRBV9
CDR3 protein: ASSVVPGGPGNEQF

V gene: TRBV10-2
CDR3 protein: ASSEEPDKNTEAF

V gene: TRBV20-1
CDR3 protein: SASLLAGYYEQY

V gene: TRBV20-1
CDR3 protein: SASWQGPYEQY

V gene: TRBV7-9
CDR3 protein: ASSLVKAGGFEQY

V gene: TRBV18
CDR3 protein: ASSPVQGGSSGANVLT

V gene: TRBV13
CDR3 protein: ASSLGRGTVVRGYT

V gene: TRBV18
CDR3 protein: ASSRGGIAKNIQY

V gene: TRBV7-2
CDR3 protein: ASSAGQGSYEQY

V gene: TRBV5-1
CDR3 protein: ASSLGRRDLSSYEQY

V gene: TRBV4-2
CDR3 protein: ASSQDWTGSNQPQH

V gene: TRBV9
CDR3 protein: ASSVGTGINTEAF

V gene: TRBV29-1
CDR3 protein: SALNLGGSTEAF

V gene: TRBV20-1
CDR3 protein: SATQGATYNEQF

V gene: TRBV9
CDR3 protein: ASSHGVAGGTSSYNEQF